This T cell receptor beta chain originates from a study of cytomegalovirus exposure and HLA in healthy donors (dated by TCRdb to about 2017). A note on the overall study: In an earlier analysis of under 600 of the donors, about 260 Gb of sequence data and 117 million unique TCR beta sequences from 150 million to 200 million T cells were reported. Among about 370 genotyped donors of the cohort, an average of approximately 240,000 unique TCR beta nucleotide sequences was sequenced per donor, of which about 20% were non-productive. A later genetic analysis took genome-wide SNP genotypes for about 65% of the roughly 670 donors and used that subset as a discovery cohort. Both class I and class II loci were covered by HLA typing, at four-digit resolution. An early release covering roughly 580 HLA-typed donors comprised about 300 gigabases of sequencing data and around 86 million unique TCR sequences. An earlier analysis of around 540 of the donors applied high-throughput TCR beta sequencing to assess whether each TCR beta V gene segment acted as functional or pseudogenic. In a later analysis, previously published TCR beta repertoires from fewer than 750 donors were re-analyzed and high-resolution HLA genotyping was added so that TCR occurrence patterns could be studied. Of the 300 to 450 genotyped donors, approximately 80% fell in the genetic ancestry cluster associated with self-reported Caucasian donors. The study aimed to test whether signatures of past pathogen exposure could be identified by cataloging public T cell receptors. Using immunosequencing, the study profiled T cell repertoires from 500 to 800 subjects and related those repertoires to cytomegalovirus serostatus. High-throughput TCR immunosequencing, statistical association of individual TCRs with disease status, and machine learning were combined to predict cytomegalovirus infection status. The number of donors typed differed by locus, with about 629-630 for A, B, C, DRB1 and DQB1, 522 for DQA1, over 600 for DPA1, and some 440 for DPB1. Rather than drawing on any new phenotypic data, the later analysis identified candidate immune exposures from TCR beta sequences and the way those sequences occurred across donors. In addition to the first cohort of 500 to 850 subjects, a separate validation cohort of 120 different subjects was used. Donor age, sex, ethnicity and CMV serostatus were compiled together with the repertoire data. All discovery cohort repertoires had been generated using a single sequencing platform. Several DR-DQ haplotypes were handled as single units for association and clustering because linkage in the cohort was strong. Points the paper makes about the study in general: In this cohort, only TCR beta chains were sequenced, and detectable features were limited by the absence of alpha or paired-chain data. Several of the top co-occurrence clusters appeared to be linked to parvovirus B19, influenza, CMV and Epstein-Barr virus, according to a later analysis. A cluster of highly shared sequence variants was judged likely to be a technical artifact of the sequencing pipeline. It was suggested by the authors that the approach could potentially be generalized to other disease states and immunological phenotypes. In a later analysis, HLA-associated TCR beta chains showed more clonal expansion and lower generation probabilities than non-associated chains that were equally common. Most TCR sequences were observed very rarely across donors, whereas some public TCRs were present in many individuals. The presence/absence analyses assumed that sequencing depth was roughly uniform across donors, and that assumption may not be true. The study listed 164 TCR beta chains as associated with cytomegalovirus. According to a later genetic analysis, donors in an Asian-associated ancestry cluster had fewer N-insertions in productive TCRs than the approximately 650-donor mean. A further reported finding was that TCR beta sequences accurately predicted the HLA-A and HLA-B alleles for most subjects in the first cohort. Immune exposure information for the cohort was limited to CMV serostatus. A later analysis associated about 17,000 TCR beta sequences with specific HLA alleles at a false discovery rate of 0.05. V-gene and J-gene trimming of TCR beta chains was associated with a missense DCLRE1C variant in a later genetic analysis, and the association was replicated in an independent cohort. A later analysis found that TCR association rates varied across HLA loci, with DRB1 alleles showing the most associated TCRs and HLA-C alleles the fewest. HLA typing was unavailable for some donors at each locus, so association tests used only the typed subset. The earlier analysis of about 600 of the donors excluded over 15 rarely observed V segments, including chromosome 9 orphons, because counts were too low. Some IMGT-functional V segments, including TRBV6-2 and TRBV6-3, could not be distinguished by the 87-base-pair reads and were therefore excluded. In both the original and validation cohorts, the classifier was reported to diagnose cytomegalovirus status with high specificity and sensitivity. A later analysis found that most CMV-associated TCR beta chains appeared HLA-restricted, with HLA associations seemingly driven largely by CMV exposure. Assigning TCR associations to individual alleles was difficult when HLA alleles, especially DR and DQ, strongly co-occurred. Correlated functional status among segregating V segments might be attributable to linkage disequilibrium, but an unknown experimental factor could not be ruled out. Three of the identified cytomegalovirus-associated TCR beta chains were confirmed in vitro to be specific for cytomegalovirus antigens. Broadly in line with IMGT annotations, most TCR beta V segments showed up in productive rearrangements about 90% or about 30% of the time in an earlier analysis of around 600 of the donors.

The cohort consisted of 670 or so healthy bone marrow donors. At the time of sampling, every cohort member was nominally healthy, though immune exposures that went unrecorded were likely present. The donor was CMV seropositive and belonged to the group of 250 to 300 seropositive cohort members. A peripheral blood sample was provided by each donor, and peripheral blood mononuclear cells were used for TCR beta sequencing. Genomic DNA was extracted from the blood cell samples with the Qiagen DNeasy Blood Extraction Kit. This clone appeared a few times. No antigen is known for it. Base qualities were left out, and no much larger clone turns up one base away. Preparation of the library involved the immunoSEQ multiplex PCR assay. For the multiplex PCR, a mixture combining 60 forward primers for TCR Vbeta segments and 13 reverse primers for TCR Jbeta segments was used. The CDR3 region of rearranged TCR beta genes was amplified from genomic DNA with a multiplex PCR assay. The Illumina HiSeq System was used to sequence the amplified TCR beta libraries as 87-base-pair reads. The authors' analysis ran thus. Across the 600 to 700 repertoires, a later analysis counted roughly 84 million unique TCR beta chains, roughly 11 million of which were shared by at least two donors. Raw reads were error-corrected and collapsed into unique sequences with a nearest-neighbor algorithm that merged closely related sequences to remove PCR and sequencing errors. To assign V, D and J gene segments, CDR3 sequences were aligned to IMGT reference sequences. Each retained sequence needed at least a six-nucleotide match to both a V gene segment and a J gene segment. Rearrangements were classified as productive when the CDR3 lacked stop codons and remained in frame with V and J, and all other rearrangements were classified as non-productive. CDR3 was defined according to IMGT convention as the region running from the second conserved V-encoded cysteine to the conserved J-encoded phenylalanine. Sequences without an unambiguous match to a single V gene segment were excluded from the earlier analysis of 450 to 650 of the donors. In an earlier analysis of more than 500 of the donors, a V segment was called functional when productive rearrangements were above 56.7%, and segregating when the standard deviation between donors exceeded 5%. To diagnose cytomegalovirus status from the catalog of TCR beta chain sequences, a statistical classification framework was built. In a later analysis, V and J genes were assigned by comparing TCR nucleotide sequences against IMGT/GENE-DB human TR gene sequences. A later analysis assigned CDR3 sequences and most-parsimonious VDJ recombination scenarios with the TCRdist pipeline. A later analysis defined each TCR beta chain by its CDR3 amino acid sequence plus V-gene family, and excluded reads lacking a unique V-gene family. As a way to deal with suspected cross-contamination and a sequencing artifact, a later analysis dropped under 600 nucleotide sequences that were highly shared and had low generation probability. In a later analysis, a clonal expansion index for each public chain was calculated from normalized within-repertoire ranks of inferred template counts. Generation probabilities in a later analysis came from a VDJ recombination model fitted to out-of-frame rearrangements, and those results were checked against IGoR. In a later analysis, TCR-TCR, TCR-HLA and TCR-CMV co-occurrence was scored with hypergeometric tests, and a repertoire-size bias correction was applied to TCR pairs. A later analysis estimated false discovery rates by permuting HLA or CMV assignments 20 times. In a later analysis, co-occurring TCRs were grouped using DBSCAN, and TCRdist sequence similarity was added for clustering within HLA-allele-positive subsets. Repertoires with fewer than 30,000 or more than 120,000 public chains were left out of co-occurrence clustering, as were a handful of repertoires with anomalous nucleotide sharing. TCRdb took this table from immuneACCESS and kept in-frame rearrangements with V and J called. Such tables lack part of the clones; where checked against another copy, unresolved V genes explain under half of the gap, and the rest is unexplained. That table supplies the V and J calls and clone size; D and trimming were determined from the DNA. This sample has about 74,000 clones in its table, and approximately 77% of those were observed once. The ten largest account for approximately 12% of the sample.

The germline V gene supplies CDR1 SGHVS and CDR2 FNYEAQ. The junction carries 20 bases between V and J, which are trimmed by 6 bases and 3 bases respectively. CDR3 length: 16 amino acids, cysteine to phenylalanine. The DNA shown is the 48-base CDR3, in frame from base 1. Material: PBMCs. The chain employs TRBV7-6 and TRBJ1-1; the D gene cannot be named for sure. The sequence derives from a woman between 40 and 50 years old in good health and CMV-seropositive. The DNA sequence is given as TGTGCCAGCAGAGGCATTTTAGGGAGCGGGGACACTGAAGCTTTCTTT. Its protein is CASRGILGSGDTEAFF.